The 12 T cell receptor beta chains given below trace back to one sample, sequenced in a study of T cells in localized non-small cell lung cancer. TCRdb keeps only in-frame clones here, not all; method: immunoSEQ multiplex PCR. Of about 75,000 clones listed, 70% to 90% are singletons. The source material was peripheral blood, sampled before any cancer treatment. These receptors were taken from a female donor over 55 with stage I lung adenocarcinoma.

The chain carries TRBV9 and TRBJ1-4; 7 bases map to TRBD1. The V gene end was trimmed by 0 bases and the J gene end by 5 bases; junction bases not matched to a gene: 7. CDR3 length: 16 residues. The germline gives CDR1 SGDLS, CDR2 YYNGEE. The DNA for the CDR3 is TGTGCCAGCAGCGTAGCTGTAGGGGGCGGGAATGAAAAACTGTTTTTT. Translating gives CASSVAVGGGNEKLFF.

This clone appeared a few times. Written as DNA, the CDR3 is TGTGCCAGCAGCATCACAGATACGCAGTATTTT. Translating it yields CASSITDTQYF. The V call is TRBV7-9, the J call TRBJ2-3; D uncertain. CDR1 is SEHNR, CDR2 FQNEAQ, per germline (reference sequence). The CDR3 has 11 amino acids. The V end lost 5 bases, the J end lost 2 bases, and 2 bases lay between the germline ends. Full variable domain (missing parts from reference TRBV7-9 and TRBJ2-3): DTGVSQNPRHKITKRGQNVTFRCDPISEHNRLYWYRQTLGQGPEFLTYFQNEAQLEKSRLLSDRFSAERPKGSFSTLEIQRTEQGDSAMYLCASSITDTQYFGPGTRLTVL.

The J gene is TRBJ2-7, the V gene TRBV2, with a weak D call TRBD2 (6 bases). Germline assignment: CDR1 SNHLY and CDR2 FYNNEI. V lost 0 bases, J lost 3 bases, and 9 bases lay in between. The CDR3 sequence is 14 residues long. The CDR3 DNA sequence: TGTGCCAGCAGTGAAGCCGGGGGTTACTACGAGCAGTACTTC. Amino acid sequence: CASSEAGGYYEQYF.

V and J are TRBV7-9 and TRBJ1-6; D is unclear. The CDR3 is 16 residues long. The V gene lost 6 bases and the J gene lost 0 bases, with 12 bases spanning the gap. The germline V gene encodes CDR1 SEHNR and CDR2 FQNEAQ (reference sequence). CDR3 in amino acids: CASRNPRDSYNSPLHF. CDR3 coding DNA: TGTGCCAGCAGAAATCCTCGAGACTCCTATAATTCACCCCTCCACTTT.

The CDR3 loop is CASSLSRVRAKNIQYF. CDR3 sequence (DNA): TGTGCCAGCAGCTTGAGCAGGGTGAGGGCCAAAAACATTCAGTACTTC. The rearrangement links TRBV7-2 to TRBJ2-4; D is perhaps TRBD1 (5 bases). Germline V CDR1 and CDR2: SGHTA, FQGNSA. The CDR3 length is 16 residues. The V end lost 3 bases, the J end lost 1 base, and 13 bases lay between the germline ends.

This clone has just one count. The rearrangement links TRBV10-3 to TRBJ1-5; TRBD1 matches at 7 bases. This CDR3 region has 15 residues. Germline CDR1 and CDR2: ENHRY and SYGVKD. Germline trimming cut 2 bases from V and 1 base from J; bases unmatched to any gene: 2. The CDR3 reads CAISETGQSNQPQHF. For the CDR3, the DNA is TGTGCCATCAGTGAGACGGGACAGAGCAATCAGCCCCAGCATTTT.

This clone has a handful of counts. One junction end does not reproduce the germline sequence, and a read error may be involved. The rearrangement uses TRBV2 and TRBJ1-4; D is ambiguous. The CDR3 covers 14 residues. Germline CDR1 and CDR2: SNHLY and FYNNEI. CDR3 residues: CASREGAWREKLFF. CDR3 DNA: TGTGCCAGCAGAGAAGGTGCATGGAGGGAAAAACTGTTTTTT.

The chain combines TRBV27 with TRBJ2-2, with 10 bases that match TRBD1. The CDR3 runs 14 residues. CDR1 is MNHEY, CDR2 SMNVEV, per germline (reference sequence). V dropped 6 bases and J dropped 3; count of bases not matched to a gene: 1. The DNA for the CDR3 is TGTGCCAGCAGAGGGACAGGGGACACCGGGGAGCTGTTTTTT. Translation: CASRGTGDTGELFF.

The genes are TRBV27 and TRBJ1-1; D possibly corresponds to TRBD1 (5 bases). Germline V CDR1 and CDR2: MNHEY, SMNVEV (reference sequence). V lost 7 bases, J lost 1 base, and 16 bases lay in between. There are 15 residues in the CDR3. The DNA for the CDR3 is TGTGCCAGCAACCAGTTGGGGGGTAGGAACACTGAAGCTTTCTTT. Translation: CASNQLGGRNTEAFF.

This chain uses TRBV5-1 with TRBJ2-7; 8 nucleotides agree with TRBD1. CDR1 is SGHRS, CDR2 YFSETQ, per germline. V gave up 4 bases and J gave up 3 bases; unmatched junction bases: 6. The CDR3 sequence is 14 residues long. CDR3 residues: CASSKPGQVYEQYF. CDR3 nucleotides: TGCGCCAGCAGCAAGCCGGGACAGGTCTACGAGCAGTACTTC.

This chain links TRBV21-1 with TRBJ1-6; the table calls TRBD1, which could not be checked here. TRBV21-1 is listed as a pseudogene. CDR3 length: 14 amino acids. The CDR3 DNA sequence: TGTGCCAGCCGCCCAGGGAAGGCTAATTCACCCCTCCACTTT. This gives the protein CASRPGKANSPLHF.

The rearrangement joins TRBV6-5 to TRBJ2-7, with D tentatively TRBD1 (6 bases). V was cut by 5 bases and J by 1 base, with 12 bases left in between. Germline CDR1 is MNHEY and CDR2 is SVGAGI. The CDR3 totals 14 residues. The CDR3: CASSVYRVSYEQYF. For the CDR3, the DNA is TGTGCCAGCAGTGTGTACAGGGTATCCTACGAGCAGTACTTC.